A selection of T cell receptor beta chains follows, all from one sample in a study of blood T cells in healthy people across ages. TCRdb re-called the 5' RACE reads with MiXCR, one entry per CDR3 protein. The sample has approximately 960,000 distinct CDR3 sequences, 25% to 35% seen once. This sample also appeared in a second study, on T cells of mothers and their children.

Sequences were obtained from blood. The receptors derive from a woman aged 40-49 years in good health. CDR3s include the opening cysteine and the closing phenylalanine or tryptophan.

CDR3: CASSQASQTLYEQYF; V: TRBV4-1; J: TRBJ2-7
CDR3: CSAQGWASGEQYF; V: TRBV29-1; J: TRBJ2-7
CDR3: CASSLVSQGVSEAFF; V: TRBV7-2; J: TRBJ1-1
CDR3: CASSLASGREYF; V: TRBV7-2; J: TRBJ2-5
CDR3: CASSLERTGPYSRTDTQYF; V: TRBV7-2; J: TRBJ2-3
CDR3: CATSGSLDQPQHF; V: TRBV24-1; J: TRBJ1-5
CDR3: CSARDFYRGHREQYF; V: TRBV20-1; J: TRBJ2-7
CDR3: CASSPGQGVARTQYF; V: TRBV5-1; J: TRBJ2-3
CDR3: CASRSDVAAFF; V: TRBV28; J: TRBJ1-1
CDR3: CASSGSTGPTNQPQHF; V: TRBV2; J: TRBJ1-5
CDR3: CASSWVGADTQYF; V: TRBV4-1; J: TRBJ2-3
CDR3: CASSRGLAGAFF; V: TRBV2; J: TRBJ2-1
CDR3: CSVREGRQMNTEAFF; V: TRBV29-1; J: TRBJ1-1
CDR3: CASSPIRRGGKNIQYF; V: TRBV7-8; J: TRBJ2-4
CDR3: CASSSWGATGERFF; V: TRBV12-3/TRBV12-4; J: TRBJ2-2
CDR3: CATSDLGLSSNEQFF; V: TRBV24-1; J: TRBJ2-1
CDR3: CASSPDRTRTYEQYF; V: TRBV7-2; J: TRBJ2-7
CDR3: CATRNGGPGNTIYF; V: TRBV12-3/TRBV12-4; J: TRBJ1-3
CDR3: CASSSSLTGAYTF; V: TRBV7-2; J: TRBJ1-2
CDR3: CASSLGALLRTDTQYF; V: TRBV5-1; J: TRBJ2-3
CDR3: CASSSSGINTQYF; V: TRBV12-3/TRBV12-4; J: TRBJ2-3
CDR3: CASRTSWGSNEQYF; V: TRBV5-1; J: TRBJ2-7
CDR3: CASGQGGVSYNEQFF; V: TRBV28; J: TRBJ2-1
CDR3: CSVDVSGANVLTF; V: TRBV29-1; J: TRBJ2-6
CDR3: CSARRDRFFLLAKNIQYF; V: TRBV20-1; J: TRBJ2-4
CDR3: CASLLVQGLAEAFF; V: TRBV28; J: TRBJ1-1
CDR3: CSALTGVNTEAFF; V: TRBV29-1; J: TRBJ1-1
CDR3: CAISDLFQRTGANEKLFF; V: TRBV10-3; J: TRBJ1-4
CDR3: CASSPPGRVDAYEQYF; V: TRBV18; J: -